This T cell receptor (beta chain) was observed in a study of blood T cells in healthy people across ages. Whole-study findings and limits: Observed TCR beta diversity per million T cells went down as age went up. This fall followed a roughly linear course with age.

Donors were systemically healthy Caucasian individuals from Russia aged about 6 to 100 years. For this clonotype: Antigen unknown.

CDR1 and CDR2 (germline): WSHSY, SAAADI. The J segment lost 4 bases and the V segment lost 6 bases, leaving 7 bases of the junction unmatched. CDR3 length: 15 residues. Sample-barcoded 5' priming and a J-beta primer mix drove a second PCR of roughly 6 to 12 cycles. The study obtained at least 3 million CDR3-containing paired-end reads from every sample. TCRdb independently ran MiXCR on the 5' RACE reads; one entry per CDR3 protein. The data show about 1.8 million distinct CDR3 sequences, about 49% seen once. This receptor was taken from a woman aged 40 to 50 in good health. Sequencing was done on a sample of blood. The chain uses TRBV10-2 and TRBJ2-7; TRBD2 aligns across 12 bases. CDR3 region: CASRRLAGVEYEQYF. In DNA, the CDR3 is TGCGCCAGCAGGAGACTAGCGGGAGTTGAGTACGAGCAGTACTTC.